This T cell receptor (beta chain) was recorded in a study of T cells after yellow fever vaccination. Germline loops: CDR1 SGHVS, CDR2 FQNEAQ. CDR3 size: 13 residues. The V end lost 5 bases, the J end lost 2 bases, and 9 bases lay between the germline ends. TCRdb analysed the 5' RACE reads with MiXCR anew, one entry per CDR3 protein. The sample consists of around 250,000 distinct CDR3 sequences, less than 9% of them appearing once. This clonotype has a handful of counts. The rearrangement joins TRBV7-8 to TRBJ1-2; D not resolved. The specimen was CD4+ T cells sorted from PBMCs, collected 15 days after the yellow fever booster vaccination. This TCR came from a man under 40 who received the YFV17D yellow fever vaccine. The CDR3 here is CASSAIYNYGYTF. The CDR3 DNA sequence: TGTGCCAGCAGCGCCATTTACAACTATGGCTACACCTTC.